One and the same sample provided the 14 T cell receptor beta chains below, sequenced in a study of OX40 agonist ivuxolimab in advanced cancers. Only in-frame clones appear in the TCRdb table, and some are missing; sequencing was by immunoSEQ multiplex PCR. The profile shows tens of thousands of clones, 75% to 90% of them singletons. Material: CD4+ or CD8+ T cells sorted from blood, obtained in a trial of the OX40 agonist ivuxolimab. These receptors were obtained from an adult with an advanced solid tumor such as melanoma, head and neck, liver or kidney cancer.

The chain combines TRBV28 with TRBJ2-5; unclear D gene. Trimming removed 6 bases at V and 1 base at J, with 9 bases between. The CDR3 is made up of 13 amino acids. Germline-derived CDR1 and CDR2 are MDHEN and SYDVKM. The CDR3 spells CASRTDPQETQYF. The CDR3 DNA is TGTGCCAGCAGAACCGATCCCCAAGAGACCCAGTACTTC.

V usage is TRBV7-6 and J usage is TRBJ1-1; TRBD1 matches at 7 bases. Trimming took 5 bases from V and 5 from J; bases not matched to a gene: 11. The CDR3 runs 15 residues. CDR1 and CDR2 from the germline V gene are SGHVS and FNYEAQ. CDR3 bases: TGTGCCAGCAGCCCGACAGACAGGGCAGGAACTGAAGCTTTCTTT. It codes for CASSPTDRAGTEAFF.

This clone was seen a few times. V is TRBV28 and J is TRBJ1-2, with a tentative D call TRBD1 (6 bases). Germline CDR1 MDHEN, CDR2 SYDVKM. CDR3 length equals 17 residues. Trimming stripped 5 bases from V and 2 bases from J, with 21 bases between. The CDR3: CASSVSGHLTLNYGYTF. CDR3 DNA: TGTGCCAGCAGTGTTTCGGGACACCTCACCTTGAACTATGGCTACACCTTC.

The chain couples TRBV5-1 to TRBJ2-3, with 10 bases lining up with TRBD1. CDR3 length: 16 residues. V was pared by 5 bases and J by 5 bases, with 11 bases of the junction left unmatched. The V gene's germline CDR1 is SGHRS and CDR2 YFSETQ. The CDR3 nucleotides are TGCGCCAGCAGATCAACCGGGACAGGGGAGGGAGATACGCAGTATTTT. It specifies CASRSTGTGEGDTQYF.

This sequence joins TRBV4-1 and TRBJ2-1; D unresolved. Trimming took 0 bases from V and 5 from J, leaving 8 bases between them. CDR3 size: 14 residues. Germline loops: CDR1 MGHRA, CDR2 YSYEKL. The CDR3 loop reads CASSQEVFDNEQFF. The CDR3 DNA is TGCGCCAGCAGCCAAGAAGTTTTTGACAATGAGCAGTTCTTC.

This clone was seen a handful of times. The rearrangement uses TRBV18 and TRBJ1-5, with D unclear. Germline V lookup: CDR1 KGHSH, CDR2 LQKENI. The germline V and J ends were trimmed by 2 bases and 1 base, with 9 bases remaining between them. The CDR3 has 15 amino acids. The CDR3 here is CASSPGVPSNQPQHF. CDR3 nucleotide sequence: TGTGCCAGCTCACCAGGGGTTCCGAGCAATCAGCCCCAGCATTTT.

The V and J genes are TRBV28 and TRBJ2-7; 9 positions agree with TRBD1. With V trimmed by 4 bases and J by 4 bases, 5 bases remained unmatched. The CDR3 is 14 amino acids. In germline, CDR1 is MDHEN, CDR2 SYDVKM. CDR3 nucleotide sequence: TGTGCCAGCAGTTCTGACAGGGGGGGTTACGAGCAGTACTTC. Translated: CASSSDRGGYEQYF.

The count of this clone is one. V gene TRBV18 combines with J gene TRBJ2-2; D is uncertain. The ends were cut back, 5 bases at V and 0 bases at J, with 10 bases in the middle. Germline CDR1 KGHSH, CDR2 LQKENI. The CDR3 length is 15 residues. The CDR3 DNA reads TGTGCCAGCTCATCACGGAGCCCGAACACCGGGGAGCTGTTTTTT. It translates to CASSSRSPNTGELFF.

This clone came up a few times. The gene calls are TRBV29-1 and TRBJ2-3; TRBD2 matches 9 bases. The CDR3 extends over 14 amino acids. Unmatched junction bases numbered 9, after V lost 7 bases and J lost 4 bases. Germline lookup yields CDR1 SQVTM and CDR2 ANQGSEA. This CDR3 reads CSGRIAGVSDTQYF. DNA of the CDR3: TGCAGCGGACGAATAGCGGGAGTTTCAGATACGCAGTATTTT.

The V gene is TRBV5-6, the J gene TRBJ1-1; 8 bases are a match to TRBD1. Germline V lookup: CDR1 SGHDT, CDR2 YYEEEE. This CDR3 has 14 residues. Trimming cost V 4 bases and J 4 bases; bases outside gene matches: 6. Here the CDR3 DNA reads TGTGCCAGCAGCACCCCAGACAGGGGCACTGAAGCTTTCTTT. Translated: CASSTPDRGTEAFF.

The V gene is TRBV4-1, the J gene TRBJ2-5; D perhaps matches TRBD2 (5 bases). The CDR3 has 16 residues. Germline lookup yields CDR1 MGHRA and CDR2 YSYEKL. V was trimmed by 4 bases and J by 5 bases, leaving 20 bases between them. Written as DNA, the CDR3 is TGCGCCAGCAGCCTGTACCCGGGGAGCCCTACTGAGACCCAGTACTTC. As protein: CASSLYPGSPTETQYF.

V gene TRBV5-6 combines with J gene TRBJ2-1; D gene unclear. V gave up 2 bases and J gave up 1 base, with 10 bases separating them. This CDR3 spans 15 amino acids. Germline lookup yields CDR1 SGHDT and CDR2 YYEEEE. CDR3 region: CASSFFSRSYNEQFF. The DNA of the CDR3 is TGTGCCAGCAGCTTTTTCAGTCGTTCCTACAATGAGCAGTTCTTC.

The chain carries TRBV6-1 and TRBJ1-1; perhaps TRBD1 as D (5 bases). The CDR3 totals 15 residues. Germline V lookup: CDR1 MNHNS, CDR2 SASEGT. The V and J ends lost 2 bases and 3 bases respectively, with 13 bases between them. The CDR3 bases are TGTGCCAGCAGTGAATTGGGGACTGGGTACACTGAAGCTTTCTTT. It specifies CASSELGTGYTEAFF.

The count of this clone is one. The chain recombines TRBV9 with TRBJ2-5, with TRBD1 as a possible D gene (5 bases). V lost 0 bases, J lost 5 bases, and 11 bases lay in between. The CDR3 has 14 amino acids. Germline values: CDR1 SGDLS, CDR2 YYNGEE. Here the CDR3 reads CASSVEARAETQYF. As DNA, the CDR3 is TGTGCCAGCAGCGTAGAGGCCAGGGCGGAGACCCAGTACTTC.